These 30 T cell receptor beta chains originate from one sample sequenced in a study of cytomegalovirus exposure and HLA in healthy donors. PCR employed 60 Vbeta and 13 Jbeta primers. Assay used: immunoSEQ multiplex PCR; TCRdb lists only in-frame clones, some missing. The sample carries roughly 180,000 clones, 75% to 85% recorded once. The sequenced material came from PBMCs. Every receptor here comes from an older woman in good health and CMV-seropositive.

The chain joins TRBV14 to TRBJ2-5; 11 bases line up with TRBD2. There are 17 residues in the CDR3. The germline CDR1 and CDR2 sequences are SGHDN and FVKESK. Trimming took 4 bases from V and 5 from J; bases not matched to a gene: 12. CDR3 loop: CASSPLRLAGYRETQYF. The DNA for the CDR3 is TGTGCCAGCAGCCCCCTTCGACTAGCGGGATATAGGGAGACCCAGTACTTC.

Concerning this clone: Compared with germline, one end of the junction differs, possibly owing to a read error. This same CDR3 is encoded by further DNA sequences in the sample. The chain links TRBV2 to TRBJ1-1; no clear D. The germline V gene encodes CDR1 SNHLY and CDR2 FYNNEI. CDR3 length: 14 amino acids. The CDR3 DNA reads TGTGCCAGCAGTTATACTAGGGTTAACACTGAGGCTTTCTTT. The encoded protein is CASSYTRVNTEAFF.

The rearrangement uses TRBV29-1 and TRBJ2-5, with a possible D match to TRBD2 (6 bases). The CDR3 runs 12 residues. Germline V CDR1 and CDR2: SQVTM, ANQGSEA. Trimming cost V 2 bases and J 4 bases, with 8 bases left between them. The CDR3 region is CSVEHGGETQYF. The DNA for the CDR3 is TGCAGCGTTGAACACGGGGGAGAGACCCAGTACTTC.

The chain is built from TRBV6-1 and TRBJ1-2; 7 bases map to TRBD1. V lost 2 bases and J lost 4; bases outside the gene matches: 4. This CDR3 contains 14 residues. Germline CDR1 is MNHNS and CDR2 is SASEGT. CDR3 sequence reads: CASSETGTVYGYTF. CDR3 in DNA: TGTGCCAGCAGTGAAACCGGGACAGTCTATGGCTACACCTTC.

This clone was observed once. The chain carries TRBV6-1 and TRBJ2-7, with D maybe TRBD2 (7 bases). Trimming cost V 8 bases and J 1 base, with 15 bases left between them. The CDR3 length is 14 residues. Germline CDR1 reads MNHNS; CDR2 reads SASEGT. The CDR3 DNA is TGTGCCAGCGGAGGGGGGGACCCGTCCTACGAGCAGTACTTC. The encoded protein is CASGGGDPSYEQYF.

Here the CDR3 reads CASSSLAGGHNEQFF. The CDR3 nucleotides read TGTGCCAGCAGTAGCTTAGCGGGAGGCCATAATGAGCAGTTCTTC. J is TRBJ2-1 and V is TRBV6-5; TRBD2 matches at 10 bases. The CDR3 runs 15 residues. Germline lookup yields CDR1 MNHEY and CDR2 SVGAGI. V trimming: 5 bases; J trimming: 7 bases; junction bases outside the gene matches: 8.

This clone has just a few counts. This chain connects TRBV19 to TRBJ2-4; 9 bases agree with TRBD1. V lost 5 bases and J lost 8; bases outside the gene matches: 16. Germline CDR1 reads LNHDA; CDR2 reads SQIVND (reference sequence). The CDR3 loop spans 17 amino acids. CDR3 loop: CASSPRTGQGVLYIQYF. The CDR3 DNA reads as TGTGCCAGTAGTCCGAGGACGGGACAGGGCGTTTTGTACATTCAGTACTTC.

The genes are TRBV28 and TRBJ2-7, with D possibly being TRBD1 (6 bases). This CDR3 comprises 13 residues. Trimming cost V 8 bases and J 3 bases, with 14 bases left between them. Germline V gives CDR1 MDHEN, CDR2 SYDVKM. The CDR3 here is CASRVTGSYEQYF. The DNA of the CDR3 is TGTGCCAGCCGGGTGACAGGAAGCTACGAGCAGTACTTC. Drawing the rest from reference TRBV28 and TRBJ2-7, the complete variable domain is DVKVTQSSRYLVKRTGEKVFLECVQDMDHENMFWYRQDPGLGLRLIYFSYDVKMKEKGDIPEGYSVSREKKERFSLILESASTNQTSMYLCASRVTGSYEQYFGPGTRLTVT.

V is TRBV2 and J is TRBJ2-2, with 7 bases matching TRBD1. Trimming at V came to 4 bases and at J to 7 bases, leaving 3 bases not matched to a gene. CDR1 SNHLY and CDR2 FYNNEI come from the germline V gene. The CDR3 length is 13 residues. CDR3 nucleotides: TGTGCCAGCAGTGGACAGGGTCACGGGGAGCTGTTTTTT. Its translation: CASSGQGHGELFF.

The rearrangement joins TRBV6-6 to TRBJ2-7; 7 bases line up with TRBD2. The V segment lost 2 bases and the J segment 3 bases; nucleotides outside the gene matches: 7. In germline, CDR1 is MNHNY, CDR2 SVGAGI (reference sequence). This CDR3 region has 15 residues. Here the CDR3 reads CASSYPAERGYEQYF. CDR3 bases: TGTGCCAGCAGTTACCCCGCGGAGCGGGGCTACGAGCAGTACTTC.

For this clone: The sample holds other DNA sequences that translate to the same CDR3. The rearrangement joins TRBV7-3 to TRBJ2-3; TRBD2 is a possible D gene (6 bases). V gave up 0 bases and J gave up 2 bases, with 9 bases separating them. This CDR3 spans 15 amino acids. In germline, CDR1 is SGHTA, CDR2 FQGTGA. CDR3 sequence: CASSLTGGDTDTQYF. The DNA for the CDR3 is TGTGCCAGCAGCTTAACGGGGGGTGACACAGATACGCAGTATTTT.

The chain is built from TRBV5-4 and TRBJ2-5; D is perhaps TRBD1 (5 bases). The germline V gene encodes CDR1 SGHNT and CDR2 YYREEE (reference sequence). This CDR3 is 15 amino acids long. Trimming stripped 0 bases from V and 7 bases from J, with 16 bases between. The CDR3 spells CASSLATGKCVTQYF. CDR3 in DNA: TGTGCCAGCAGCTTGGCTACAGGTAAATGTGTGACCCAGTACTTC.

This chain connects TRBV5-5 to TRBJ2-2; 8 bases line up with TRBD2. Germline V gene data show CDR1 as SGHKS and CDR2 as YYEKEE (reference sequence). The CDR3 is 16 amino acids. V shed 3 bases and J 4 bases; nucleotides not matched to a gene: 8. In DNA form, the CDR3 reads TGTGCCAGCAGCTCGGTAGCGGGGTTTGGCACCGGGGAGCTGTTTTTT. Encoded protein: CASSSVAGFGTGELFF.

The chain has TRBV5-1 and TRBJ2-1; TRBD2 agrees at 12 bases. Germline CDR1 is SGHRS and CDR2 is YFSETQ. The CDR3 extends over 18 amino acids. Losses at the gene ends were 5 bases for V and 1 base for J; bases not matched to a gene: 10. The CDR3 region is CASRPGLAGTRSYNEQFF. The CDR3 DNA is TGCGCCAGCAGGCCCGGACTAGCGGGAACTAGGTCCTACAATGAGCAGTTCTTC.

The chain couples TRBV28 to TRBJ1-5, with 9 bases matching TRBD1. The CDR3 is 16 amino acids. With 5 bases clipped from V and 5 bases from J, the junction kept 10 bases outside the gene matches. CDR1 and CDR2 from the germline V gene are MDHEN and SYDVKM. The CDR3 DNA reads as TGTGCCAGCAGTCTTCCGGGACAGGGATCCCATCAGCCCCAGCATTTT. Translated: CASSLPGQGSHQPQHF.

V gene TRBV5-1 combines with J gene TRBJ2-5; 9 positions agree with TRBD1. Germline V gene sequence: CDR1 SGHRS, CDR2 YFSETQ. CDR3 length: 14 amino acids. J lost 7 bases, V lost 2 bases, and 6 bases had no gene match. The CDR3 coding sequence is TGCGCCAGCAGCTTTAACGGACAGGGGAGGACCCAGTACTTC. The encoded protein is CASSFNGQGRTQYF. The full variable domain, completed using reference TRBV5-1 and TRBJ2-5, is KAGVTQTPRYLIKTRGQQVTLSCSPISGHRSVSWYQQTPGQGLQFLFEYFSETQRNKGNFPGRFSGRQFSNSRSEMNVSTLELGDSALYLCASSFNGQGRTQYFGPGTRLLVL.

The chain links TRBV9 to TRBJ2-1; TRBD2 might be the D (5 bases). CDR1 is SGDLS, CDR2 YYNGEE, per germline. The CDR3 has 14 amino acids. V lost 3 bases and J lost 8, with 15 bases in between. DNA of the CDR3: TGTGCCAGCAGCGCTCCTGAGGGCCGGCATGAGCAGTTCTTC. Translating gives CASSAPEGRHEQFF.

The V gene is TRBV5-4, the J gene TRBJ1-2; 9 bases map to TRBD1. The CDR3 loop spans 15 amino acids. Germline lookup yields CDR1 SGHNT and CDR2 YYREEE (reference sequence). J lost 4 bases, V lost 0 bases, and 4 bases had no gene match. The DNA for the CDR3 is TGTGCCAGCAGCTTGGGTGGGACAGGGTCCTATGGCTACACCTTC. Its protein product is CASSLGGTGSYGYTF.

This clone was counted between two and nine times. A junction end diverges from the germline sequence, so it may reflect a read error. The rearrangement links TRBV7-9 to TRBJ2-1; perhaps TRBD2 as D (6 bases). This CDR3 is built from 9 residues. CDR1 and CDR2 from the germline V gene are SEHNR and FQNEAQ (reference sequence). The CDR3 DNA reads TGTGCCAGCAGCCCCGGGACTCTCTTC. Its protein product is CASSPGTLF.

V gene TRBV27 combines with J gene TRBJ1-1; D is undetermined. The CDR3 sequence is 14 residues long. In germline, CDR1 is MNHEY, CDR2 SMNVEV (reference sequence). The ends were cut back, 1 base at V and 1 base at J, with 7 bases in the middle. This chain's CDR3 is CASSLYGRNTEAFF. The CDR3 DNA reads as TGTGCCAGCAGTTTATATGGCAGGAACACTGAAGCTTTCTTT.

This clone was recorded a few times. The chain recombines TRBV5-6 with TRBJ2-7, with a weak D call TRBD2 (6 bases). There are 15 residues in the CDR3. Trimming shortened V by 6 bases and J by 3 bases, and 19 bases separated the two germline ends. Germline V gene sequence: CDR1 SGHDT, CDR2 YYEEEE. In DNA form, the CDR3 reads TGTGCCAGCACCCCCGGGGAGGCAGGGTTCTACGAGCAGTACTTC. Translated: CASTPGEAGFYEQYF.

The chain employs TRBV7-2 and TRBJ2-7; TRBD1 is a possible D gene (5 bases). The germline V gene encodes CDR1 SGHTA and CDR2 FQGNSA. V dropped 0 bases and J dropped 4 bases, with 10 bases sitting between them. The CDR3 runs 14 residues. CDR3 residues: CASSLAASGYEQYF. The CDR3 DNA follows: TGTGCCAGCAGCTTAGCGGCCTCAGGGTACGAGCAGTACTTC.

This clone was counted a single time. The rearrangement joins TRBV9 to TRBJ2-1, with TRBD2 matching over 10 bases. Germline CDR1 is SGDLS and CDR2 is YYNGEE. The CDR3 covers 15 residues. The ends lost 4 bases at V and 4 bases at J; junction bases unmatched: 5. In nucleotides, the CDR3 is TGTGCCAGCAGCCCGGGGACTAGCGTTTACAATGAGCAGTTCTTC. Translating it yields CASSPGTSVYNEQFF.

The chain links TRBV7-2 to TRBJ1-2; possible D gene TRBD1, 5 bases. Between the trimmed V and J ends, which lost 7 bases and 8 bases, there was a span of 17 bases. The CDR3 totals 13 residues. CDR1 SGHTA and CDR2 FQGNSA come from the germline V gene. The CDR3, as DNA: TGTGCCAGCACCTCCGGGCAGGGATACGGCTACACCTTC. This translates into CASTSGQGYGYTF.

The chain employs TRBV27 and TRBJ1-1, with D possibly TRBD1 on 5 matching bases. The V gene lost 8 bases and the J gene lost 7 bases, with 11 bases spanning the gap. CDR3 length: 11 amino acids. CDR1 is MNHEY, CDR2 SMNVEV, per germline (reference sequence). The CDR3 spells CASRRGFEAFF. As DNA, the CDR3 is TGTGCCAGCCGTAGGGGTTTTGAAGCTTTCTTT.

The chain is built from TRBV2 and TRBJ1-1; a weak D match, TRBD1 (6 bases). V was clipped by 6 bases and J by 8 bases, with 13 bases between them. Germline-derived CDR1 and CDR2 are SNHLY and FYNNEI. CDR3 length equals 12 residues. CDR3 sequence (DNA): TGTGCCAGCAGAAGGGGGTCGGACGAAGCTTTCTTT. This codes for CASRRGSDEAFF.

This chain links TRBV9 with TRBJ2-7, with 8 positions matching TRBD2. CDR3 length equals 16 residues. Germline CDR1 and CDR2: SGDLS and YYNGEE. V lost 2 bases, J lost 7 bases, and 14 bases stayed unmatched. The CDR3 nucleotides are TGTGCCAGCAGCGTCGGTGCCGACGGGGGGGCGTCGGAGCAGTACTTC. Its protein product is CASSVGADGGASEQYF.

This chain links TRBV7-3 with TRBJ2-1; TRBD2 matches 11 bases. Trimming removed 5 bases from V and 9 bases from J; junction bases left unmatched: 6. CDR1 and CDR2 from the germline V gene are SGHTA and FQGTGA. The CDR3 has 14 residues. The CDR3 DNA is TGTGCCAGCAGCCCTAGCGGGAGGTCTGGTGAGCAGTTCTTC. This sequence encodes CASSPSGRSGEQFF.

Only a few counts were recorded for this clone. This rearrangement joins TRBV2 to TRBJ1-2; D unresolved. Trimming removed 6 bases from V and 6 bases from J, with 8 bases in between. The CDR3 contains 11 residues. From germline, CDR1 is SNHLY and CDR2 FYNNEI. CDR3 amino acids: CASRQRDGYTF. The DNA for the CDR3 is TGTGCCAGCAGGCAGAGGGATGGCTACACCTTC.

This clone was observed a handful of times. The V call is TRBV5-1, the J call TRBJ2-7; 9 nucleotides align to TRBD2. Germline loops: CDR1 SGHRS, CDR2 YFSETQ. The length of the CDR3 is 15 residues. After removal of 3 bases from V and 0 bases from J, the junction contained 4 bases not matched to a gene. As DNA, the CDR3 is TGCGCCAGCAGCTCCATAGCGGGGGCCTCCTACGAGCAGTACTTC. It specifies CASSSIAGASYEQYF.